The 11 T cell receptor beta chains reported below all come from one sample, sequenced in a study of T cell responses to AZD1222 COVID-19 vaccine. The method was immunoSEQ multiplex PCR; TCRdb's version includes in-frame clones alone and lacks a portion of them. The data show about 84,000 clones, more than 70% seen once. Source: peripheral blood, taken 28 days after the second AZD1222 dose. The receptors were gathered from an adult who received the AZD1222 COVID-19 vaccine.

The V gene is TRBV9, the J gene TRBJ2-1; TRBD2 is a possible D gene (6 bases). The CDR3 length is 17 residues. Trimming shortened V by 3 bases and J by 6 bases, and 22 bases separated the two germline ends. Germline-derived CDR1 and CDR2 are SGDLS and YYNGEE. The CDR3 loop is CASSAPRGRDWGNEQFF. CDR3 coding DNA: TGTGCCAGCAGCGCCCCTCGAGGGCGGGATTGGGGCAATGAGCAGTTCTTC.

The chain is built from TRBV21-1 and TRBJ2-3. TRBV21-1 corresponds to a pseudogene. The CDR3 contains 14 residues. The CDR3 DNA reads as TGTGCCAGCCGCACCACCCCAAGCACAGATACGCAGTATTTT. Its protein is CASRTTPSTDTQYF.

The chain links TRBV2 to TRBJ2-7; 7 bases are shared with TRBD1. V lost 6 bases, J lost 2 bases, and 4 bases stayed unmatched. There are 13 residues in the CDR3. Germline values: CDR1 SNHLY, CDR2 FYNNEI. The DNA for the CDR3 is TGTGCCAGCAGCGGACAGGTGCCCTACGAGCAGTACTTC. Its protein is CASSGQVPYEQYF.

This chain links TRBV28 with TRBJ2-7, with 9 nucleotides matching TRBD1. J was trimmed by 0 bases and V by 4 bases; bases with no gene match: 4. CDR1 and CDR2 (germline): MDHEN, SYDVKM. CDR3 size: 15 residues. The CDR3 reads CASSSGQGISYEQYF. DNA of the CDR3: TGTGCCAGCAGTTCAGGACAGGGGATCTCCTACGAGCAGTACTTC.

The CDR3 protein is CASSHEPDRSGNQPQHF. The CDR3 DNA reads TGCGCCAGCAGCCATGAGCCCGACCGTTCCGGCAATCAGCCCCAGCATTTT. The genes are TRBV4-1 and TRBJ1-5; D gene unclear. Germline lookup yields CDR1 MGHRA and CDR2 YSYEKL. V lost 3 bases to trimming and J lost 2 bases, with 17 bases between them. CDR3 length: 17 residues.

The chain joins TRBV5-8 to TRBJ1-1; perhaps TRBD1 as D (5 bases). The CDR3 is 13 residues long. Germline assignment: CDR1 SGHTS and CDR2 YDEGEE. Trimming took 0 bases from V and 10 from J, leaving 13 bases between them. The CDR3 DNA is TGTGCCAGCAGCTTGGCTCAGGGAGTTACAGCTTTCTTT. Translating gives CASSLAQGVTAFF.

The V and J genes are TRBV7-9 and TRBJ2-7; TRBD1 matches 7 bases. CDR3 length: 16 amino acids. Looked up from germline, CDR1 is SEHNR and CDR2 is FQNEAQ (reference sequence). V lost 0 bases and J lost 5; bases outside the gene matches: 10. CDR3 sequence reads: CASSLALQTGSHEQYF. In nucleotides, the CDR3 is TGTGCCAGCAGCTTAGCTCTACAGACAGGGTCCCACGAGCAGTACTTC.

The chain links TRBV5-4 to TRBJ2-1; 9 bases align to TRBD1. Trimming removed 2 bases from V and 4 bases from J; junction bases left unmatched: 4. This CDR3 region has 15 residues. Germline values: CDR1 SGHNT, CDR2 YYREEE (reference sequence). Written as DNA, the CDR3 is TGTGCCAGCAGCTTACGACAGGGGGTGTACAATGAGCAGTTCTTC. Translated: CASSLRQGVYNEQFF. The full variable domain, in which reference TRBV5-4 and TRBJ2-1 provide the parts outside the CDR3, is ETGVTQSPTHLIKTRGQQVTLRCSSQSGHNTVSWYQQALGQGPQFIFQYYREEENGRGNFPPRFSGLQFPNYSSELNVNALELDDSALYLCASSLRQGVYNEQFFGPGTRLTVL.

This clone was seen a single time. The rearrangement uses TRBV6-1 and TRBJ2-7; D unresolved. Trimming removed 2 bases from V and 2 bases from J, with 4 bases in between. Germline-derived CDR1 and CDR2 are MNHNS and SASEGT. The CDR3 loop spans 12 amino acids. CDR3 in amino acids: CASSEPTYEQYF. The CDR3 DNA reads TGTGCCAGCAGTGAACCGACCTACGAGCAGTACTTC.

CDR3 amino acids: CASSSGRLNEQFF. DNA of the CDR3: TGTGCCAGCAGCAGCGGGAGGTTGAATGAGCAGTTCTTC. The chain has TRBV12-3 or TRBV12-4 and TRBJ2-1; 9 nucleotides line up with TRBD2. J was trimmed by 7 bases and V by 6 bases; bases with no gene match: 4. There are 13 residues in the CDR3.

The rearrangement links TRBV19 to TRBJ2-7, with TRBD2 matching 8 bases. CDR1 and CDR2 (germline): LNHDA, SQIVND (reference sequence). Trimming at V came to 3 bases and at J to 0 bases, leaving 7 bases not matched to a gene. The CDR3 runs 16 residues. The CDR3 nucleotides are TGTGCCAGTAGTATCTCATCGGGAGGGAGCTCCTACGAGCAGTACTTC. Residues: CASSISSGGSSYEQYF.